The present T cell receptor (beta chain) was sequenced within a study of blood T cells in healthy people across ages. Alongside a J-beta primer mix, a sample-barcoded 5' primer served in a second PCR lasting about 7 to 11 cycles. Sequencing recovered at least 2.5 million CDR3-containing paired-end reads from each sample. Via MiXCR, TCRdb re-called the 5' RACE reads, giving one row per CDR3 protein. The data hold about 1 million distinct CDR3 sequences, with almost 25% observed a single time. The same sample was also used in a study of T cells of mothers and their children. That source reports: Similar effects of thymic selection on TCR recombination output were recorded in related and unrelated pairs.

The receptor was isolated from a girl aged 2-15 years in good health. The sequenced sample was blood.

DNA for the CDR3: TGTGCCAGCAGTTTCGTAGGAGGCGGAAACACCATATATTTT. Its translation: CASSFVGGGNTIYF. This chain joins TRBV12-3 or TRBV12-4 and TRBJ1-3, with unresolved D. This CDR3 contains 14 residues. V shed 3 bases and J shed 4 bases, with 10 bases lying between them.